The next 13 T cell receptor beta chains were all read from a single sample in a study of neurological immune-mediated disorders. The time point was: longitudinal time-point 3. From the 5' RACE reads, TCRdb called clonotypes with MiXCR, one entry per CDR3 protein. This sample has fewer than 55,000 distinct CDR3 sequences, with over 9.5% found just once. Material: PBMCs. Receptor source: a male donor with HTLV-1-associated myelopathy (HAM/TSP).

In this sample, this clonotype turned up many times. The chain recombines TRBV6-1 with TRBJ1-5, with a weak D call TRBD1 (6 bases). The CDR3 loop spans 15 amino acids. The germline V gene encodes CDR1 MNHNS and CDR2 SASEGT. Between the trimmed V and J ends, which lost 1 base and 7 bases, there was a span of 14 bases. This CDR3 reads CASSEEGRGGQPQHF. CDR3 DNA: TGTGCCAGCAGTGAAGAAGGCAGGGGAGGCCAGCCCCAGCATTTT.

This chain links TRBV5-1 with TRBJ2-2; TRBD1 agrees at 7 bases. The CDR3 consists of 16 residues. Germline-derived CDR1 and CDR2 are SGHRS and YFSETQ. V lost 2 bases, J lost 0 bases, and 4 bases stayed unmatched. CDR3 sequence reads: CASSFGDSSNTGELFF. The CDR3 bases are TGCGCCAGCAGCTTTGGGGACAGTTCGAACACCGGGGAGCTGTTTTTT. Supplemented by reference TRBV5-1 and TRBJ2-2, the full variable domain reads KAGVTQTPRYLIKTRGQQVTLSCSPISGHRSVSWYQQTPGQGLQFLFEYFSETQRNKGNFPGRFSGRQFSNSRSEMNVSTLELGDSALYLCASSFGDSSNTGELFFGEGSRLTVL.

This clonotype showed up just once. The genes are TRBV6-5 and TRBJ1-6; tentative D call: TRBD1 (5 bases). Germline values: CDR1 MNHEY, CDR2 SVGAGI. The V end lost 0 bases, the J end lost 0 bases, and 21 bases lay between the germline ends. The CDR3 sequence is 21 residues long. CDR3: CASSYSPPGPIRSSYNSPLHF. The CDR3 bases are TGTGCCAGCAGTTACTCACCCCCGGGACCGATTAGGAGCTCCTATAATTCACCCCTCCACTTT.

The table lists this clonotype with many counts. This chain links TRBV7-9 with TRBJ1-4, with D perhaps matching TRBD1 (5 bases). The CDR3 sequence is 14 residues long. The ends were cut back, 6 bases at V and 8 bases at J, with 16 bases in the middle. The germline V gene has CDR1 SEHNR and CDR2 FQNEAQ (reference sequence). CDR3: CASRLTGGREKLFF. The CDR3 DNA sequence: TGTGCCAGCAGGTTAACAGGAGGAAGGGAAAAACTGTTTTTT.

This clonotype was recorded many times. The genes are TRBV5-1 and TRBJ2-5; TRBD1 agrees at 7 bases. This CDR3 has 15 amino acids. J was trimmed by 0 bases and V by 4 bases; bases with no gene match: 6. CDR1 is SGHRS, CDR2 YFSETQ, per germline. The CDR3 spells CASSPLTGNQETQYF. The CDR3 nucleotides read TGCGCCAGCAGCCCATTGACAGGGAACCAAGAGACCCAGTACTTC.

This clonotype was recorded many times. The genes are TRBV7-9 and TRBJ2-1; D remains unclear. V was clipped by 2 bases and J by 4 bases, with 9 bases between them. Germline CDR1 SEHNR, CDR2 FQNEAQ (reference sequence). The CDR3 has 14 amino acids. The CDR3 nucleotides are TGTGCCAGCAGCTTATCGAGTGGGTACAATGAGCAGTTCTTC. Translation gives CASSLSSGYNEQFF.

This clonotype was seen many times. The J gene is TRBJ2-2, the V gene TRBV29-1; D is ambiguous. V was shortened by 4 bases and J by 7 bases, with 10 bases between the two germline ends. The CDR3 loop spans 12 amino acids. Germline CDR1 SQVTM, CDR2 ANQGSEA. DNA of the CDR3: TGCAGCGTTGGGAACTTGGACGGGGAGCTGTTTTTT. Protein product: CSVGNLDGELFF.

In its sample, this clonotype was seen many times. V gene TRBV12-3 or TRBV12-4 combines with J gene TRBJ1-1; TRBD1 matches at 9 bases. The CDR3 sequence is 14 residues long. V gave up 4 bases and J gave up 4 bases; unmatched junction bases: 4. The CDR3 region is CASSSGTGSTEAFF. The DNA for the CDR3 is TGTGCCAGCAGTTCAGGGACAGGGAGCACTGAAGCTTTCTTT.

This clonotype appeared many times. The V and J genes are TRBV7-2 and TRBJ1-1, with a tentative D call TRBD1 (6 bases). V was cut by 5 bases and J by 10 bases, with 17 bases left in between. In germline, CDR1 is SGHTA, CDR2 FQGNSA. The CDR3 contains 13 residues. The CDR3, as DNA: TGTGCCAGCAGCCCCCAGGGGTGGCTAGGAGCTTTCTTT. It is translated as CASSPQGWLGAFF.

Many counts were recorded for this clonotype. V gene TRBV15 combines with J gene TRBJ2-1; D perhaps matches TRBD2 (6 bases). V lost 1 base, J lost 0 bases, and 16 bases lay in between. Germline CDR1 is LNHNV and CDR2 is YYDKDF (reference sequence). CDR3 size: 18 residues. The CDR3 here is CATSRGGGGLGSYNEQFF. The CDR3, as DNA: TGTGCCACCAGCAGAGGAGGTGGGGGGTTAGGCTCCTACAATGAGCAGTTCTTC.

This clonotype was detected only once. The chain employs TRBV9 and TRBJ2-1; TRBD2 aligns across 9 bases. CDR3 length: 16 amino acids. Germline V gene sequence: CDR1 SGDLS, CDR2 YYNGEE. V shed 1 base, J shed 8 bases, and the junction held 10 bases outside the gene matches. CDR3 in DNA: TGTGCCAGCAGCGTAACTGTCGGCGGGGGGGCCGATGAGCAGTTCTTC. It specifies CASSVTVGGGADEQFF.

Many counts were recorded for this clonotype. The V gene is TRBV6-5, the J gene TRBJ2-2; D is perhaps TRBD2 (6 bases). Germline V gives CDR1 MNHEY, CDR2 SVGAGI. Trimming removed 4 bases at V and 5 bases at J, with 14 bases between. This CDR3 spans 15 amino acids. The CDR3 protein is CASSLAGMSTGELFF. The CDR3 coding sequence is TGTGCCAGCAGTTTGGCGGGGATGAGTACCGGGGAGCTGTTTTTT.

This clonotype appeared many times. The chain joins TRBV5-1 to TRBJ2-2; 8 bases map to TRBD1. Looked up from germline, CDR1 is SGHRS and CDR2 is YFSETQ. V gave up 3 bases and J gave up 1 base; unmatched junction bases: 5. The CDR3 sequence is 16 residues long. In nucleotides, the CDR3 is TGCGCCAGCAGCTGGGAGACAGGGGTGAACACCGGGGAGCTGTTTTTT. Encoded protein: CASSWETGVNTGELFF.